This entry lists 26 T cell receptor beta chains sequenced from one sample in a study of blood T cell repertoires in COVID-19. The table came from immunoSEQ multiplex PCR; TCRdb's copy has only in-frame clones and leaves some out. There are around 160,000 clones in the sample; approximately 86% occur only once, and approximately 2.7% lies in the top ten. Sequenced input: peripheral blood. The receptors come from a woman between 35 and 50 years old with active or convalescent COVID-19.

V usage is TRBV18 and J usage is TRBJ1-2, with 8 bases fitting TRBD1. The CDR3 is made up of 13 amino acids. Trimming took 5 bases from V and 6 from J; bases not matched to a gene: 5. The germline V gene encodes CDR1 KGHSH and CDR2 LQKENI. As DNA, the CDR3 is TGTGCCAGCTCAAGACAGGGGTCGGATGGCTACACCTTC. Amino acid sequence: CASSRQGSDGYTF.

The rearrangement joins TRBV28 to TRBJ1-1; no definite D call. Germline CDR1 is MDHEN and CDR2 is SYDVKM. Trimming took off 2 bases at V and 11 bases at J, with 15 bases between the two ends. The CDR3 is made up of 13 amino acids. CDR3 sequence (DNA): TGTGCCAGCAGTTTACCACGACTAGTCGGGGCTTTCTTT. Amino acid sequence: CASSLPRLVGAFF.

The V gene is TRBV5-6, the J gene TRBJ1-2, with a weak D call TRBD1 (5 bases). The CDR3 extends over 13 amino acids. CDR1 SGHDT and CDR2 YYEEEE come from the germline V gene. V was pared by 1 base and J by 6 bases, with 10 bases between. The DNA of the CDR3 is TGTGCCAGCAGCTTGCGGCAGGGTGATGGCTACACCTTC. It is translated as CASSLRQGDGYTF.

The chain employs TRBV18 and TRBJ2-7, with TRBD1 identical over 12 bases. This CDR3 is built from 17 residues. The germline V gene has CDR1 KGHSH and CDR2 LQKENI. The J segment lost 2 bases and the V segment lost 0 bases, leaving 5 bases of the junction unmatched. CDR3 DNA: TGTGCCAGCTCACCACCTGGCGGGACAGGGGGCACCTACGAGCAGTACTTC. Protein: CASSPPGGTGGTYEQYF.

CDR3 coding DNA: TGTGCCAGCAGCTTAAGCTCCCGGGTCTTCGGCGACGAGCAGTACTTC. Its protein product is CASSLSSRVFGDEQYF. V usage is TRBV7-2 and J usage is TRBJ2-7; no firm D call. Trimming took 2 bases from V and 5 from J, leaving 19 bases between them. The germline V gene encodes CDR1 SGHTA and CDR2 FQGNSA. CDR3 length equals 16 residues.

This clone showed up just once. The CDR3 sequence: CASSSQGDSGNTIYF. CDR3 in DNA: TGCGCCAGCAGCTCCCAGGGGGACAGTGGAAACACCATATATTTT. V gene TRBV5-1 combines with J gene TRBJ1-3, with 7 bases matching TRBD1. The V gene's germline CDR1 is SGHRS and CDR2 YFSETQ. CDR3 length equals 15 residues. V dropped 3 bases and J dropped 3; count of bases not matched to a gene: 6.

V and J are TRBV9 and TRBJ2-2, with 12 bases lining up with TRBD2. Germline lookup yields CDR1 SGDLS and CDR2 YYNGEE. The CDR3 length is 20 residues. V gave up 0 bases and J gave up 4 bases; unmatched junction bases: 13. The CDR3 loop is CASSVGVPASGRARTGELFF. CDR3 coding DNA: TGTGCCAGCAGCGTAGGAGTCCCGGCTAGCGGGAGGGCCCGCACCGGGGAGCTGTTTTTT.

The rearrangement uses TRBV6-4 and TRBJ2-2, with TRBD2 identical over 9 bases. V gave up 0 bases and J gave up 1 base; unmatched junction bases: 6. Germline CDR1 and CDR2: MRHNA and SNTAGT. There are 18 residues in the CDR3. CDR3 DNA sequence: TGTGCCAGCAGTGACTCTGGCGGTAGCGGGGGGAACACCGGGGAGCTGTTTTTT. Translated: CASSDSGGSGGNTGELFF.

The V gene is TRBV5-1, the J gene TRBJ2-5; D may be TRBD2 (6 bases). CDR3 length: 14 residues. The V gene lost 0 bases and the J gene lost 5 bases, with 11 bases spanning the gap. CDR1 is SGHRS and CDR2 is YFSETQ in the germline V gene. This CDR3 reads CASSLAWGRETQYF. Written as DNA, the CDR3 is TGCGCCAGCAGCTTGGCTTGGGGGAGGGAGACCCAGTACTTC.

This sequence joins TRBV10-2 and TRBJ2-3, with a tentative D call TRBD1 (5 bases). The CDR3 extends over 15 amino acids. The germline V gene encodes CDR1 WSHSY and CDR2 SAAADI. Trimming cost V 10 bases and J 1 base, with 18 bases left between them. The CDR3 loop reads CATALGAARTDTQYF. CDR3 DNA: TGCGCCACCGCTCTTGGGGCCGCCCGCACAGATACGCAGTATTTT.

CDR3 loop: CASSEMARGGTDTQYF. The CDR3 DNA reads as TGTGCCAGCAGTGAAATGGCTCGGGGGGGCACAGATACGCAGTATTTT. The chain links TRBV2 to TRBJ2-3, with 7 positions matching TRBD2. CDR3 size: 16 residues. The V and J ends lost 2 bases and 1 base, in that order; junction bases with no gene match: 6. Germline lookup yields CDR1 SNHLY and CDR2 FYNNEI. The full variable domain, its missing parts supplied by reference TRBV2 and TRBJ2-3, is EPEVTQTPSHQVTQMGQEVILRCVPISNHLYFYWYRQILGQKVEFLVSFYNNEISEKSEIFDDQFSVERPDGSNFTLKIRSTKLEDSAMYFCASSEMARGGTDTQYFGPGTRLTVL.

The genes are TRBV7-2 and TRBJ1-6, with 12 bases matching TRBD1. V lost 3 bases and J lost 2; bases outside the gene matches: 2. Germline lookup yields CDR1 SGHTA and CDR2 FQGNSA. This CDR3 contains 17 residues. The CDR3 loop is CASSFGTGGPYNSPLHF. The CDR3, as DNA: TGTGCCAGCAGCTTTGGGACAGGGGGCCCCTATAATTCACCCCTCCACTTT. Combining the CDR3 with reference TRBV7-2 and TRBJ1-6 gives the whole variable domain GAGVSQSPSNKVTEKGKDVELRCDPISGHTALYWYRQSLGQGLEFLIYFQGNSAPDKSGLPSDRFSAERTGGSVSTLTIQRTQQEDSAVYLCASSFGTGGPYNSPLHFGNGTRLTVT.

V gene TRBV12-5 combines with J gene TRBJ1-2; 11 nucleotides align to TRBD1. Germline V gene lookup returns CDR1 LGHNT and CDR2 FRNRAP. This CDR3 is 15 amino acids long. The V segment lost 7 bases and the J segment 2 bases; nucleotides outside the gene matches: 6. The CDR3 DNA reads as TGTGCTAGTGCCCTCGGGACAGGGGGAAACTATGGCTACACCTTC. As protein: CASALGTGGNYGYTF.

In this sample, this clone turned up a few times. This chain links TRBV9 with TRBJ2-2; TRBD1 agrees at 7 bases. This CDR3 is built from 18 residues. Germline V gene data show CDR1 as SGDLS and CDR2 as YYNGEE. V trimming: 1 base; J trimming: 4 bases; junction bases outside the gene matches: 13. The CDR3 loop reads CASSVPGYPGQSTGELFF. CDR3 nucleotides: TGTGCCAGCAGCGTACCGGGTTACCCGGGACAGTCCACCGGGGAGCTGTTTTTT.

This chain connects TRBV2 to TRBJ1-6; D gene unclear. Germline lookup yields CDR1 SNHLY and CDR2 FYNNEI. The CDR3 covers 11 residues. V shed 7 bases and J shed 9 bases, with 7 bases lying between them. This CDR3 reads CASKISSPLHF. The CDR3 DNA reads as TGTGCCAGCAAGATCAGTTCACCCCTCCACTTT.

The rearrangement joins TRBV7-2 to TRBJ2-7; 8 bases line up with TRBD1. Germline V gives CDR1 SGHTA, CDR2 FQGNSA. With 4 bases clipped from V and 6 bases from J, the junction kept 14 bases outside the gene matches. The CDR3 consists of 16 residues. This CDR3 reads CASSSHSGGRASEQYF. CDR3 nucleotides: TGTGCCAGCAGCTCACACTCAGGGGGCAGGGCTAGCGAGCAGTACTTC.

This clone was seen once. The chain couples TRBV6-2 or TRBV6-3 to TRBJ2-2, with TRBD2 matching 10 bases. Germline V CDR1 and CDR2: MNHEY, SVGEGT. The CDR3 is 20 residues long. The V and J ends lost 2 bases and 2 bases, in that order; junction bases with no gene match: 14. The CDR3, as DNA: TGTGCCAGCAGTTACCAGCGGGGGGGTCGGACCTTCAAAAACACCGGGGAGCTGTTTTTT. It encodes CASSYQRGGRTFKNTGELFF.

This chain links TRBV28 with TRBJ2-3; no clear D. The CDR3 loop spans 11 amino acids. Between the trimmed V and J ends, which lost 3 bases and 11 bases, there was a span of 9 bases. Germline V lookup: CDR1 MDHEN, CDR2 SYDVKM. Here the CDR3 reads CASSFPSRQYF. The CDR3 DNA follows: TGTGCCAGCAGTTTCCCCTCCAGGCAGTATTTT.

This clone was seen once. CDR3 in DNA: TGTGCCAGCAGCTTAGCCCCAGGGGCTAGCGGATCTTTTAACATTGAGCAGTTCTTC. It codes for CASSLAPGASGSFNIEQFF. The V call is TRBV11-2, the J call TRBJ2-1; TRBD2 might be the D (7 bases). Looked up from germline, CDR1 is SGHAT and CDR2 is FQNNGV. V was cut by 1 base and J by 9 bases, with 28 bases left in between. CDR3 length equals 19 residues. The full variable domain, its missing parts supplied by reference TRBV11-2 and TRBJ2-1, is EAGVAQSPRYKIIEKRQSVAFWCNPISGHATLYWYQQILGQGPKLLIQFQNNGVVDDSQLPKDRFSAERLKGVDSTLKIQPAKLEDSAVYLCASSLAPGASGSFNIEQFFGPGTRLTVL.

The chain employs TRBV6-5 and TRBJ2-1; 13 nucleotides align to TRBD2. The CDR3 has 15 amino acids. Germline V gene lookup returns CDR1 MNHEY and CDR2 SVGAGI. J gave up 7 bases and V 7 bases, and 7 bases lay outside the gene matches. CDR3 sequence (DNA): TGTGCCAGCATCCTGACTAGCGGGGGGTTGAATGAGCAGTTCTTC. Its protein product is CASILTSGGLNEQFF.

This clone was counted a single time. The CDR3 loop is CASSIRQNTEAFF. The CDR3 DNA reads TGTGCCAGTAGTATACGACAGAACACTGAAGCTTTCTTT. The V gene is TRBV19, the J gene TRBJ1-1; D remains ambiguous. This CDR3 spans 13 amino acids. Trimming took 2 bases from V and 1 from J, leaving 5 bases between them. Germline CDR1 and CDR2: LNHDA and SQIVND (reference sequence).

The V call is TRBV28, the J call TRBJ1-1; 12 nucleotides agree with TRBD1. Trimming cost V 8 bases and J 10 bases; bases outside gene matches: 14. There are 15 residues in the CDR3. Germline V gene lookup returns CDR1 MDHEN and CDR2 SYDVKM. The CDR3 DNA follows: TGTGCCAGCTCCTCCCCCGGGACAGGGGGCAAGGGAGCTTTCTTT. It codes for CASSSPGTGGKGAFF.

V is TRBV9 and J is TRBJ2-7; 10 nucleotides line up with TRBD1. The germline V gene has CDR1 SGDLS and CDR2 YYNGEE. V shed 4 bases, J shed 0 bases, and the junction held 1 base outside the gene matches. The CDR3 is 14 amino acids. CDR3 sequence: CASSRTGGSYEQYF. The DNA of the CDR3 is TGTGCCAGCAGCAGGACAGGGGGCTCCTACGAGCAGTACTTC.

V and J are TRBV19 and TRBJ1-5; D is possibly TRBD1 (6 bases). This CDR3 is built from 17 residues. Germline V gene lookup returns CDR1 LNHDA and CDR2 SQIVND (reference sequence). V gave up 7 bases and J gave up 7 bases, with 26 bases separating them. DNA for the CDR3: TGTGCCAGTAACGGGGGGCAGGCGGGAGTAGTTGGACAGCCCCAGCATTTT. Protein product: CASNGGQAGVVGQPQHF.

The CDR3 nucleotides read TGTGCCAGCAGCTTTTTGCCACAGGGTTGGTCCCACTATAATTCACCCCTCCACTTT. Translated: CASSFLPQGWSHYNSPLHF. The chain employs TRBV5-4 and TRBJ1-6; the D gene is possibly TRBD1 (6 bases). V lost 2 bases to trimming and J lost 3 bases, with 21 bases between them. Germline V gene data show CDR1 as SGHNT and CDR2 as YYREEE (reference sequence). This CDR3 contains 19 residues.

The J gene is TRBJ1-6, the V gene TRBV6-5; 12 nucleotides align to TRBD1. The CDR3 is 15 residues long. V lost 2 bases, J lost 11 bases, and 4 bases stayed unmatched. Germline V gene lookup returns CDR1 MNHEY and CDR2 SVGAGI. The CDR3 DNA reads TGTGCCAGCAGTTACGGGACAGGGGGCACGACACCCCTCCACTTT. The encoded protein is CASSYGTGGTTPLHF.